The T cell receptor beta chain described here comes from a study of T cells in Graves' hyperthyroidism and ophthalmopathy. Template material for amplifying TCR beta CDR3 regions consisted of RNA transcripts. The HTBI primer set drove a first-round RT-PCR of the TCR CDR3. TCRdb reanalysed the multiplex PCR reads using MiXCR and keeps one entry per CDR3 protein. The sample yields around 250,000 distinct CDR3 sequences, approximately 15% seen once. This CDR3 region has 11 residues. The V gene lost 5 bases and the J gene lost 6 bases, with 5 bases spanning the gap. Germline lookup yields CDR1 SEHNR and CDR2 FQNEAQ (reference sequence). As concerns this clonotype: Its matching antigen is unknown.

Newly diagnosed hyperthyroidism, duration under 2 months, in patients aged 18 to 65. Drawn at first hyperthyroidism diagnosis, the blood sample preceded any ophthalmopathy symptoms. Cells are PBMCs isolated from more than 8.5 ml of fresh blood. Study conclusions and caveats: Ophthalmopathy prediction by the model preceded onset by a median approximately 6.9 months.

The rearrangement links TRBV7-9 to TRBJ2-1; the D is unclear. The source is a woman in her forties with Graves' hyperthyroidism that later progressed to Graves' ophthalmopathy. Sequencing was performed on blood. The CDR3 loop reads CASSVLNEQFF. Written as DNA, the CDR3 is TGTGCCAGCAGCGTCCTCAATGAGCAGTTCTTC.